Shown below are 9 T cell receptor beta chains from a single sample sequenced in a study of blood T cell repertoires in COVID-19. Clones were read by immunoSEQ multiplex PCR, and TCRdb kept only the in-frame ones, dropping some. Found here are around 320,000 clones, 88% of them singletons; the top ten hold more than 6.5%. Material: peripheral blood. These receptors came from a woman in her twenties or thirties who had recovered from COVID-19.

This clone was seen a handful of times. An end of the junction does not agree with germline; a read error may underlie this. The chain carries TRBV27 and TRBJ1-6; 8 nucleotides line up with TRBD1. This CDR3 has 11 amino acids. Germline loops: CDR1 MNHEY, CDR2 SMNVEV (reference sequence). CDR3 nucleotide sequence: TGTGCCAGCAGGGGTCCGGGACAGGTGTACTTT. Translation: CASRGPGQVYF.

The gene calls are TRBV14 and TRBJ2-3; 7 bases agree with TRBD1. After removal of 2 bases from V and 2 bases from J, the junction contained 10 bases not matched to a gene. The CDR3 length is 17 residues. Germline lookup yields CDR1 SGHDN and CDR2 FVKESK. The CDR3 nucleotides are TGTGCCAGCAGCCAATTAACTACAGGGGCTCACACAGATACGCAGTATTTT. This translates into CASSQLTTGAHTDTQYF.

The CDR3 here is CASSQGLGNTEAFF. The DNA of the CDR3 is TGTGCCAGCAGCCAGGGGCTCGGGAACACTGAAGCTTTCTTT. The chain uses TRBV11-2 and TRBJ1-1; the D gene is possibly TRBD1 (6 bases). Trimming cost V 5 bases and J 1 base, with 11 bases left between them. Germline CDR1 reads SGHAT; CDR2 reads FQNNGV. This CDR3 has 14 amino acids.

The CDR3 protein is CASTKAGGDSEQYF. The CDR3 DNA is TGCGCCAGCACCAAGGCAGGGGGAGATTCCGAGCAGTACTTC. The V and J genes are TRBV4-1 and TRBJ2-7, with 7 nucleotides matching TRBD1. Germline V gene sequence: CDR1 MGHRA, CDR2 YSYEKL. The CDR3 is made up of 14 amino acids. Unmatched junction bases numbered 12, after V lost 7 bases and J lost 6 bases.

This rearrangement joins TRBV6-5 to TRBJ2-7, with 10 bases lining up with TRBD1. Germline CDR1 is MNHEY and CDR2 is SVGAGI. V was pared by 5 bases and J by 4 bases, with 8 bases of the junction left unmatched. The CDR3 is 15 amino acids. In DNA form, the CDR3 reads TGTGCCAGCAGTAGGACCGGGACAGGGGTTTACGAGCAGTACTTC. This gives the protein CASSRTGTGVYEQYF.

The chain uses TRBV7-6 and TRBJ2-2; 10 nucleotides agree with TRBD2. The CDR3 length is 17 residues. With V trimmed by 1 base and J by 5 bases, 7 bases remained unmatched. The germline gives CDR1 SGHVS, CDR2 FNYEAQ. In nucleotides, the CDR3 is TGTGCCAGCAGCTTAGTCTCTAGCGGGGGACGGACCGGGGAGCTGTTTTTT. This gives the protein CASSLVSSGGRTGELFF.

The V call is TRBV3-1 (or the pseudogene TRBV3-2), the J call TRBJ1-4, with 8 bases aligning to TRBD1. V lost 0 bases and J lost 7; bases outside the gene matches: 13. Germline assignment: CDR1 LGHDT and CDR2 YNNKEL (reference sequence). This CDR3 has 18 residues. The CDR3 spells CASSQDSGWTGLFEKLFF. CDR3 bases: TGTGCCAGCAGCCAAGATAGCGGATGGACAGGGTTGTTTGAAAAACTGTTTTTT.

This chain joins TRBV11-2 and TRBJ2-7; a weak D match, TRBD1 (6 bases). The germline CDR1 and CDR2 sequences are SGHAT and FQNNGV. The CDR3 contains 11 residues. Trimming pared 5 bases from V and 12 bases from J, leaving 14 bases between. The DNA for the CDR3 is TGTGCCAGCAGCAAGGGGGACACCCTGTACTTC. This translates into CASSKGDTLYF.

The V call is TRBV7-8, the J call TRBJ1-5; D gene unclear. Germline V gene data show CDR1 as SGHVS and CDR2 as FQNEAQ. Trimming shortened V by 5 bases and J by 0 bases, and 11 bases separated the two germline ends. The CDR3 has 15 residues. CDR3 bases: TGTGCCAGCAGCCCCGGTTTTAATAGCAATCAGCCCCAGCATTTT. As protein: CASSPGFNSNQPQHF.